This T cell receptor (beta chain) was captured by sequencing in a study of blood T cell repertoires in COVID-19. Assay used: immunoSEQ multiplex PCR; TCRdb lists only in-frame clones, some missing. The sample carries 40,000 to 55,000 clones, around 84% recorded once. The specimen sequenced was peripheral blood. The source is a man in his forties or fifties with acute or convalescent COVID-19.

The CDR3 protein is CASLKRESTEAFF. CDR3 DNA: TGTGCCAGCCTGAAGCGGGAGAGCACTGAAGCTTTCTTT. The J gene is TRBJ1-1, the V gene TRBV6-5; D is unresolved. The CDR3 is 13 residues long. CDR1 is MNHEY, CDR2 SVGAGI, per germline. V was pared by 8 bases and J by 4 bases, with 14 bases between.